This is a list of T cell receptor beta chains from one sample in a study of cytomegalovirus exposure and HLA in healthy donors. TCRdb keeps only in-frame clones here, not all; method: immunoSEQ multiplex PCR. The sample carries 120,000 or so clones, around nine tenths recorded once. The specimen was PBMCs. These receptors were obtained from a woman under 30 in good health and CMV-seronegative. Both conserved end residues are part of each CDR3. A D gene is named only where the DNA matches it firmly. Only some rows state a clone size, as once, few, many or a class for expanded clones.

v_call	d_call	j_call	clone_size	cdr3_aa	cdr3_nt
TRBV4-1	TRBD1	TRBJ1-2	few	CASSQADREGGYTF	TGCGCCAGCAGCCAAGCGGACAGGGAGGGGGGCTACACCTTC
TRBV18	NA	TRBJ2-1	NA	CASSRTRQGGDEQFF	TGTGCCAGCTCACGTACTAGGCAGGGGGGCGATGAGCAGTTCTTC
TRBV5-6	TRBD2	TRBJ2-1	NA	CASGLAGGNEQFF	TGTGCCAGCGGGCTAGCGGGAGGAAATGAGCAGTTCTTC
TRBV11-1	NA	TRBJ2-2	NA	CASSLDRPNTGELFF	TGTGCCAGCAGCCTGGACAGACCGAACACCGGGGAGCTGTTTTTT
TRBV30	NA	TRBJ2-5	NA	CAWSRGSETQYF	TGTGCCTGGAGTCGGGGGTCGGAGACCCAGTACTTC
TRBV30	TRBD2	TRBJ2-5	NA	CAWSKTGLAKETQYF	TGTGCCTGGAGTAAGACGGGACTAGCGAAGGAGACCCAGTACTTC
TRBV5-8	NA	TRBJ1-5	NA	CASSLVAANQPQHF	TGTGCCAGCAGCTTGGTGGCGGCCAATCAGCCCCAGCATTTT
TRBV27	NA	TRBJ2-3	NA	CASSLRPRGDTQYF	TGTGCCAGCAGTTTAAGACCCAGGGGAGATACGCAGTATTTT
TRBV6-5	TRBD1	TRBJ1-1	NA	CASRGTGNTEAFF	TGTGCCAGCAGGGGGACAGGGAACACTGAAGCTTTCTTT
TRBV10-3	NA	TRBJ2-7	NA	CAISGGGAYEQYF	TGTGCCATCAGTGGGGGGGGCGCCTACGAGCAGTACTTC
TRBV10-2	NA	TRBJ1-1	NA	CASSVKGLGTEAFF	TGCGCCAGCAGTGTAAAGGGGTTGGGCACTGAAGCTTTCTTT
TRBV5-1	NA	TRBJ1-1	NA	CASSLQGTMNTEAFF	TGCGCCAGCAGCTTGCAGGGAACCATGAACACTGAAGCTTTCTTT
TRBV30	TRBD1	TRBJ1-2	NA	CAWSGGWDRDHYGYTF	TGTGCCTGGAGTGGGGGGTGGGACAGGGACCACTATGGCTACACCTTC
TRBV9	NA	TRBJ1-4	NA	CASSAGQLNEKLFF	TGTGCCAGCAGCGCAGGACAGTTGAATGAAAAACTGTTTTTT
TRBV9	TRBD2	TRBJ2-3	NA	CASSSGGAKVDTQYF	TGTGCCAGCTCCAGCGGGGGGGCCAAGGTAGATACGCAGTATTTT
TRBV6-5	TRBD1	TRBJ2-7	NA	CASSYFGTGTYEQYF	TGTGCCAGCAGTTACTTCGGGACAGGCACCTACGAGCAGTACTTC
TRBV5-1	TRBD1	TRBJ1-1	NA	CASSLTLTGEATEAFF	TGCGCCAGCAGCTTGACGTTGACAGGGGAGGCCACTGAAGCTTTCTTT
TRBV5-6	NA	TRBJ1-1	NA	CASSYPDLQGNTEAFF	TGTGCCAGCAGCTACCCCGACCTACAGGGGAACACTGAAGCTTTCTTT
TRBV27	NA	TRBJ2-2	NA	CASSFPGAGELFF	TGTGCCAGCAGTTTCCCAGGGGCCGGGGAGCTGTTTTTT
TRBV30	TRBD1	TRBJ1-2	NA	CASRGQGAVYGYTF	TGTGCCAGCCGCGGACAGGGCGCCGTCTATGGCTACACCTTC
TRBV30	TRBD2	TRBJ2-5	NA	CAWSVRSLAGGANQYF	TGTGCCTGGAGTGTACGGTCGCTAGCGGGGGGGGCGAACCAGTACTTC
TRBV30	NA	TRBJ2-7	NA	CAWAGAYEQYF	TGTGCCTGGGCAGGGGCCTACGAGCAGTACTTC
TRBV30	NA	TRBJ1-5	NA	CAFEQRGNQPQHF	TGTGCCTTCGAACAGAGGGGCAATCAGCCCCAGCATTTT
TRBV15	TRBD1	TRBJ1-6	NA	CATSRTGRMSPLHF	TGTGCCACCAGCAGGACAGGGAGAATGTCACCCCTCCACTTT
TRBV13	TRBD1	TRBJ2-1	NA	CASSLDLWHRGFGEQFF	TGTGCCAGCAGCTTAGATCTTTGGCACAGGGGCTTTGGTGAGCAGTTCTTC
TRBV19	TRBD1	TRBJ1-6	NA	CATQTGHLSPLHF	TGTGCCACCCAGACAGGGCACCTTTCACCCCTCCACTTT
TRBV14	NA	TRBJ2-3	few	CASSPQRGALGAQYF	TGTGCCAGCAGCCCCCAACGGGGGGCCTTAGGGGCGCAGTATTTT
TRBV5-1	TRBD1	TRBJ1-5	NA	CASSLTTGDGNQPQHF	TGCGCCAGCAGCTTGACGACAGGGGATGGCAATCAGCCCCAGCATTTT
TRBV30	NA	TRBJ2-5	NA	CAWSNLGPSQETQYF	TGTGCCTGGAGTAACCTGGGGCCCAGCCAAGAGACCCAGTACTTC
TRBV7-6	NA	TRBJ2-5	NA	CASSSRATQYF	TGTGCCAGCAGCTCCCGAGCGACCCAGTACTTC
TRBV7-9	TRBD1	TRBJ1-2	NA	CASSSSDRGVHGYTF	TGTGCCAGCAGCAGCTCCGACAGGGGGGTTCATGGCTACACCTTC
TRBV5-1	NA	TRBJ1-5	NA	CASSPTGNNQPQHF	TGCGCCAGCAGCCCTACAGGGAACAATCAGCCCCAGCATTTT
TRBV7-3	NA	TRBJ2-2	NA	CASSLQGANTGELFF	TGTGCCAGCAGCCTACAGGGAGCGAACACCGGGGAGCTGTTTTTT
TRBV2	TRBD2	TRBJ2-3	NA	CASSASGGTDTQYF	TGTGCCAGCAGTGCCAGCGGGGGCACAGATACGCAGTATTTT
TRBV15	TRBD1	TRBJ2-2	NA	CATSEGTGNTGELFF	TGTGCCACCAGCGAGGGGACAGGGAACACCGGGGAGCTGTTTTTT
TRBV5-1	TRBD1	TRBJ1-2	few	CASSLDTGGFGYTF	TGCGCCAGCAGCTTGGATACAGGGGGGTTTGGCTACACCTTC
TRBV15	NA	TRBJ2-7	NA	CATSSSKIQGPFPYEQYF	TGTGCCACCAGCAGCAGTAAAATACAGGGACCCTTCCCCTACGAGCAGTACTTC
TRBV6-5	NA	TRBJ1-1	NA	CASSSLVGEAFF	TGTGCCAGCAGTTCTCTAGTTGGTGAAGCTTTCTTT
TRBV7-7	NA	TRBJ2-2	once	CASSQNRNTGELFF	TGTGCCAGCAGCCAAAACAGAAACACCGGGGAGCTGTTTTTT
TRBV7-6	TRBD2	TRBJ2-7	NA	CASSASGGLAGAYEQYF	TGTGCCAGCAGCGCGTCCGGGGGGTTAGCGGGAGCCTACGAGCAGTACTTC
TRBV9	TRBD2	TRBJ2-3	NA	CASSVGLAGGGDTQYF	TGTGCCAGCAGCGTAGGACTAGCGGGGGGCGGAGATACGCAGTATTTT
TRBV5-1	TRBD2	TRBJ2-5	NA	CASSLGLAGLETQYF	TGCGCCAGCAGCTTGGGGCTAGCGGGGTTAGAGACCCAGTACTTC
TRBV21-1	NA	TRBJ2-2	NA	CASSKDRTGGNTGELFF	TGTGCCAGCAGCAAAGACAGGACAGGGGGCAACACCGGGGAGCTGTTTTTT
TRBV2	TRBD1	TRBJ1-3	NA	CARKQGGPSGNTIYF	TGTGCCAGGAAACAGGGGGGACCCTCTGGAAACACCATATATTTT
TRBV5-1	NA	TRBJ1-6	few	CASSSGSTGNNSPLHF	TGCGCCAGCAGCTCGGGGAGCACAGGGAACAATTCACCCCTCCACTTT
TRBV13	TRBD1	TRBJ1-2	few	CASSLGTGGMGNYGYTF	TGTGCCAGCAGCCTCGGGACAGGGGGGATGGGTAACTATGGCTACACCTTC
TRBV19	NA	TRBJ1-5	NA	CASSTQEHSNQPQHF	TGTGCCAGTAGTACACAGGAGCATAGCAATCAGCCCCAGCATTTT
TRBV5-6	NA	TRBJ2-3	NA	CASSLAAGASTDTQYF	TGTGCCAGCAGCTTGGCGGCAGGGGCTAGCACAGATACGCAGTATTTT
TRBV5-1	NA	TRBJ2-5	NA	CASTTTRGETQYF	TGCGCCAGCACCACCACTCGCGGGGAGACCCAGTACTTC
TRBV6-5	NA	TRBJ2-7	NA	CASSSTHRSSYEQYF	TGTGCCAGCAGCTCGACCCACAGGAGCTCCTACGAGCAGTACTTC
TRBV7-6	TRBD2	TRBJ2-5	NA	CASSSLGGGETQYF	TGTGCCAGCAGCTCCCTCGGCGGGGGAGAGACCCAGTACTTC
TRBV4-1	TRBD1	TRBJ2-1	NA	CASSPLSRDREYNEQFF	TGCGCCAGCAGCCCACTTTCCCGGGACAGGGAATACAATGAGCAGTTCTTC